This TCR beta chain was obtained from a study of blood T cells in healthy people across ages. CDR3 length: 14 amino acids. CDR1 is ENHRY, CDR2 SYGVKD, per germline. Drawing of peripheral blood yielded approximately 10 milliliters from each donor. For the second PCR, which ran for roughly 6 to 12 cycles, a sample-barcoded 5' primer and a J-beta primer mix were used. TCRdb analysed the 5' RACE reads with MiXCR anew, one entry per CDR3 protein. Of around 2 million distinct CDR3 sequences in the sample, approximately 40% are singletons; the top ten hold more than 20%. The sequence was collected from a human donor in good health. The specimen sequenced was blood. J is TRBJ2-5 and V is TRBV10-3; 8 bases match TRBD1. The J call is doubtful: the DNA matches TRBJ2-7 better. The CDR3 region has the DNA TGTGCCATCAGTGAGCCAGACAGGGGACACGAGCAGTACTTC. Translated: CAISEPDRGHEQYF.